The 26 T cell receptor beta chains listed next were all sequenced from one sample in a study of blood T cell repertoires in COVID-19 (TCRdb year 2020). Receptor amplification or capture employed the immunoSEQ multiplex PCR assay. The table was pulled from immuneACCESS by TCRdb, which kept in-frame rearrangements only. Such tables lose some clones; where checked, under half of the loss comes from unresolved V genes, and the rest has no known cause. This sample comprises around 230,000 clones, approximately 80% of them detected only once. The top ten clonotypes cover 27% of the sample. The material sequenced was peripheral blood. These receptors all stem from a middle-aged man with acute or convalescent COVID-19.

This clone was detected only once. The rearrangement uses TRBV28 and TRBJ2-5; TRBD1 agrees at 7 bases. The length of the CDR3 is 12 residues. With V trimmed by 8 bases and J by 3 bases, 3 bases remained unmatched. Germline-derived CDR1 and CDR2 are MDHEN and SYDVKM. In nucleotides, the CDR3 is TGTGCCAGCCGGACAGGTGAAGAGACCCAGTACTTC. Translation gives CASRTGEETQYF.

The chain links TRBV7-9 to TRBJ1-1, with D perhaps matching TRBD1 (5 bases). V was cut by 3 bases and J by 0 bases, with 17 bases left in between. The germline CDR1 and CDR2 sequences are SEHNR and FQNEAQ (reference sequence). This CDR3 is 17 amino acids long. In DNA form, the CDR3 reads TGTGCCAGCAGCTTGAGATCAGGGATTGGACTGAACACTGAAGCTTTCTTT. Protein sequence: CASSLRSGIGLNTEAFF.

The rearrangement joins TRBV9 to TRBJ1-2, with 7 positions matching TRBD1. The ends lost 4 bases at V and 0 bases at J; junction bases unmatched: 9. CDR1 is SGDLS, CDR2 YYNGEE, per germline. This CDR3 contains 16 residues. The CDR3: CASSKGQVGSNYGYTF. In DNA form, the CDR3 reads TGTGCCAGCAGCAAAGGACAGGTCGGATCTAACTATGGCTACACCTTC.

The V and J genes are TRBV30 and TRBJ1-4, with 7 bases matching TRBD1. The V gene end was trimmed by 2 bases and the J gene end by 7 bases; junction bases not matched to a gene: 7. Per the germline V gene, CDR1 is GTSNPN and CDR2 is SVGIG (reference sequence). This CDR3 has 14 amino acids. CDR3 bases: TGTGCCTGGAGTTATAACAGGGGAGGTGAAAAACTGTTTTTT. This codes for CAWSYNRGGEKLFF.

This chain's CDR3 is CAWRMETEAFF. In DNA, the CDR3 is TGTGCCTGGAGGATGGAGACTGAAGCTTTCTTT. This chain joins TRBV30 and TRBJ1-1; D uncertain. This CDR3 region has 11 residues. V gave up 3 bases and J gave up 5 bases, with 7 bases separating them. CDR1 and CDR2 from the germline V gene are GTSNPN and SVGIG (reference sequence).

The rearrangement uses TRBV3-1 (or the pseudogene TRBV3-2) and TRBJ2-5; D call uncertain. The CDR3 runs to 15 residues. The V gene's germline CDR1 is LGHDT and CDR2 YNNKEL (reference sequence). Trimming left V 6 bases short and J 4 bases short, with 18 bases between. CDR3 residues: CASSPLRAQAETQYF. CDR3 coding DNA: TGTGCCAGCAGTCCGCTGCGTGCCCAAGCAGAGACCCAGTACTTC.

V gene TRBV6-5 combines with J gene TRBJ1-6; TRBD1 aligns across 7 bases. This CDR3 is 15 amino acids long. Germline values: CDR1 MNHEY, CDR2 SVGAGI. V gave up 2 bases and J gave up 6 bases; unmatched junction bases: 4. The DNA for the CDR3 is TGTGCCAGCAGTTACGACAGGGTGCGTAATTCACCCCTCCACTTT. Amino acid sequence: CASSYDRVRNSPLHF.

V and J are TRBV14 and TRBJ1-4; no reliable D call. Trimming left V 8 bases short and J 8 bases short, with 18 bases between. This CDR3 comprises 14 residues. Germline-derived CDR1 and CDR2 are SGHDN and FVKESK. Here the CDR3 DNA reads TGTGCCAGCTCCTCCGGGTCATTAAGCGAAAAACTGTTTTTT. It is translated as CASSSGSLSEKLFF.

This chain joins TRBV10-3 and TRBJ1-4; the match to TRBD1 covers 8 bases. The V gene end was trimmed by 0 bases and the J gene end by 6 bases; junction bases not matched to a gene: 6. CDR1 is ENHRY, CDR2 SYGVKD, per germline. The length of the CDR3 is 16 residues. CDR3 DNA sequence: TGTGCCATCAGTGAGTCCCGGGGACAGGTGGATGAAAAACTGTTTTTT. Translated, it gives CAISESRGQVDEKLFF.

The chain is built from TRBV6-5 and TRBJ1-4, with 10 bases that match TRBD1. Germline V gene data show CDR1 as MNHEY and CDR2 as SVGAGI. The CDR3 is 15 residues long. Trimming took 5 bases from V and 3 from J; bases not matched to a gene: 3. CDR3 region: CASSLGQGANEKLFF. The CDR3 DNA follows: TGTGCCAGCAGTCTTGGACAGGGGGCTAATGAAAAACTGTTTTTT.

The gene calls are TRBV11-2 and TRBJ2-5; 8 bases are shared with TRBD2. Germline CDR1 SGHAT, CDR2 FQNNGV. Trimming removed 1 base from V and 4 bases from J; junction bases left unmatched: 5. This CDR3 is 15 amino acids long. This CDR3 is CASSLGGLAGETQYF. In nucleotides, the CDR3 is TGTGCCAGCAGCTTAGGGGGGCTAGCGGGAGAGACCCAGTACTTC.

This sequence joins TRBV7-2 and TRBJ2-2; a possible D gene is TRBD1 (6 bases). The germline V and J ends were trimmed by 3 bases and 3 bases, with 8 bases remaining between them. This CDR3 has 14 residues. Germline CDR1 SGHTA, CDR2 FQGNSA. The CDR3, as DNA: TGTGCCAGCAGCTTGTACAGGGACACCGGGGAGCTGTTTTTT. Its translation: CASSLYRDTGELFF.

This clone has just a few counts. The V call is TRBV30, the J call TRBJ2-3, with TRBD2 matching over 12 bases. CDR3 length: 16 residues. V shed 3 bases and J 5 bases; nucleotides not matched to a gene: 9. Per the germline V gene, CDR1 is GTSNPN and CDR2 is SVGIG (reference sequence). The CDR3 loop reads CAWRAGLAGGGDTQYF. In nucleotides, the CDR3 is TGTGCCTGGAGGGCAGGCCTAGCGGGAGGGGGAGATACGCAGTATTTT.

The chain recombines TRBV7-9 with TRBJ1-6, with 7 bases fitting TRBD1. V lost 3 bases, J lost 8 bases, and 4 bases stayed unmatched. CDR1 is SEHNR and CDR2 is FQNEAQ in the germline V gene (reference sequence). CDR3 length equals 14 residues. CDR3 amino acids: CASSLGQRDSPLHF. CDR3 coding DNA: TGTGCCAGCAGCTTGGGACAGCGGGATTCACCCCTCCACTTT. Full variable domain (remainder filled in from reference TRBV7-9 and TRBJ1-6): DTGVSQNPRHKITKRGQNVTFRCDPISEHNRLYWYRQTLGQGPEFLTYFQNEAQLEKSRLLSDRFSAERPKGSFSTLEIQRTEQGDSAMYLCASSLGQRDSPLHFGNGTRLTVT.

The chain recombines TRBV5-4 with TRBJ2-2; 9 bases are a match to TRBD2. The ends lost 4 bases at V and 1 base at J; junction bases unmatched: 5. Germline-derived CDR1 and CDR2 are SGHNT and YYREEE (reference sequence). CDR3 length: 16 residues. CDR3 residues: CASSIRLAENTGELFF. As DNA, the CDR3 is TGTGCCAGCAGCATCCGACTAGCGGAGAACACCGGGGAGCTGTTTTTT.

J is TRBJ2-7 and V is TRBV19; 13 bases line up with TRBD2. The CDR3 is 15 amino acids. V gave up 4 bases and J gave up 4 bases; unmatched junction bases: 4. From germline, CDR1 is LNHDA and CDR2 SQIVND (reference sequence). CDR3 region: CASSTWTSGRYEQYF. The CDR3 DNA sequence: TGTGCCAGTAGTACGTGGACTAGCGGGAGATACGAGCAGTACTTC.

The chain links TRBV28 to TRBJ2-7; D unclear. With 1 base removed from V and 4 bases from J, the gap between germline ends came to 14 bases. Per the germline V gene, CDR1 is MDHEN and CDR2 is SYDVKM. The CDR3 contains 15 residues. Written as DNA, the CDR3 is TGTGCCAGCAGTTTATTCTCTCCCGGGTCATACGAGCAGTACTTC. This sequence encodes CASSLFSPGSYEQYF.

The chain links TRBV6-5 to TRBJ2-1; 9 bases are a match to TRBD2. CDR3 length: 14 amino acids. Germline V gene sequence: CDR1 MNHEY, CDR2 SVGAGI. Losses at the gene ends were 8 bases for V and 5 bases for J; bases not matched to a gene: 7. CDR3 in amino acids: CASLKPSGNNEQFF. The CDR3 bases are TGTGCCAGCTTAAAACCTAGCGGGAACAATGAGCAGTTCTTC.

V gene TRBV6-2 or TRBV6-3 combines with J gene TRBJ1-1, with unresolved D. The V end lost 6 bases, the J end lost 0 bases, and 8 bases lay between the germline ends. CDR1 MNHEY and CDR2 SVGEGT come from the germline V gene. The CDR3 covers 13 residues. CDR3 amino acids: CASSPRVNTEAFF. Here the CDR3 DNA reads TGTGCCAGCAGCCCTCGAGTGAACACTGAAGCTTTCTTT.

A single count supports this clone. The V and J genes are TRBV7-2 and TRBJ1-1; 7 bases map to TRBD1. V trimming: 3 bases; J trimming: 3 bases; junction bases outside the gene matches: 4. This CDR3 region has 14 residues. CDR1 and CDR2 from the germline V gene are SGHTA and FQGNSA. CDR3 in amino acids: CASSFPDRDTEAFF. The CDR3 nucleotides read TGTGCCAGCAGCTTCCCCGACAGGGACACTGAAGCTTTCTTT.

The CDR3 DNA is TGTGCCAGCAGTGAAAGGGCAGGGCCCTATGGCTACACCTTC. It codes for CASSERAGPYGYTF. The J gene is TRBJ1-2, the V gene TRBV2; tentatively, D is TRBD1 (5 bases). The CDR3 runs 14 residues. CDR1 is SNHLY, CDR2 FYNNEI, per germline. Between the trimmed V and J ends, which lost 2 bases and 4 bases, there was a span of 11 bases.

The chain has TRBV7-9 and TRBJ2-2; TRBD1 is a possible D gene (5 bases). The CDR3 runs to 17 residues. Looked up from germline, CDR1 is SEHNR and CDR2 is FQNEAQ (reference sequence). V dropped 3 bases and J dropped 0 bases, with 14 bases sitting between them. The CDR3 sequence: CASSFRLGRTNTGELFF. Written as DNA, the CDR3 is TGTGCCAGCAGCTTTCGTCTGGGGCGAACGAACACCGGGGAGCTGTTTTTT.

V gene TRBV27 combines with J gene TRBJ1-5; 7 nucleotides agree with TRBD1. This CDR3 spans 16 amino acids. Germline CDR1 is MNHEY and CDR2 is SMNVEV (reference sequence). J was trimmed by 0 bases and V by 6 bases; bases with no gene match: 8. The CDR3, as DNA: TGTGCCAGCAGCCCTAGACAGGGTCATAGCAATCAGCCCCAGCATTTT. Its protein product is CASSPRQGHSNQPQHF.

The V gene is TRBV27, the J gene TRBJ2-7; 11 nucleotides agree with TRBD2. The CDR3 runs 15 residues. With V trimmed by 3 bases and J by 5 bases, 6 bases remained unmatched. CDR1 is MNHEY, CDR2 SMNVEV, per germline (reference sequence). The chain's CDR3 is CASSFSGRVSHEQYF. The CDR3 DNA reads TGTGCCAGCAGTTTTAGCGGGAGGGTCTCGCACGAGCAGTACTTC.

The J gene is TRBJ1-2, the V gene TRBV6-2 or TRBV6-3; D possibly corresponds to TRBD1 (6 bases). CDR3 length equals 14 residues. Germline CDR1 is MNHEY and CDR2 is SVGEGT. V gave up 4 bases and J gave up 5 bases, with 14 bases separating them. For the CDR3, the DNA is TGTGCCAGCAGTTCCATCATACAGGGTTATGGCTACACCTTC. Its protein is CASSSIIQGYGYTF.

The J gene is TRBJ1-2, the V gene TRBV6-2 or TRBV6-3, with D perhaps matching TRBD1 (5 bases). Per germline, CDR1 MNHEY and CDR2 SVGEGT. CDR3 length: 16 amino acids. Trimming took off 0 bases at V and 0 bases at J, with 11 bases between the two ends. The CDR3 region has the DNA TGTGCCAGCAGTTACTCGCCGGAGGGGACTAACTATGGCTACACCTTC. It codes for CASSYSPEGTNYGYTF.